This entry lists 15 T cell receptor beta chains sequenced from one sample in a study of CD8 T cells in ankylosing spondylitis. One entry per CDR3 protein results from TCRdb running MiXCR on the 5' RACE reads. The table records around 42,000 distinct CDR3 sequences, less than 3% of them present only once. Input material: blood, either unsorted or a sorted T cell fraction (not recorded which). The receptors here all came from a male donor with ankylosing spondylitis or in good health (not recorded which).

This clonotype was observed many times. CDR3 protein: CASSVVDLGGTEAFF. The DNA of the CDR3 is TGTGCCAGCAGCGTAGTCGACTTGGGCGGCACTGAAGCTTTCTTT. V and J are TRBV9 and TRBJ1-1, with D unclear. The CDR3 has 15 residues. V was pared by 0 bases and J by 4 bases, with 13 bases between. CDR1 is SGDLS, CDR2 YYNGEE, per germline.

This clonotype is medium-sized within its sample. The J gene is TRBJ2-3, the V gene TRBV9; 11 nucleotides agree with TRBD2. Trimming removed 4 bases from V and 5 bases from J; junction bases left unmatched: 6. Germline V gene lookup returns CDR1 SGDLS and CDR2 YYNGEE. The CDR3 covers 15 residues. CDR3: CASSFRTSGRDTQYF. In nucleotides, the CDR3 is TGTGCCAGCAGCTTCCGGACTAGCGGGCGAGATACGCAGTATTTT.

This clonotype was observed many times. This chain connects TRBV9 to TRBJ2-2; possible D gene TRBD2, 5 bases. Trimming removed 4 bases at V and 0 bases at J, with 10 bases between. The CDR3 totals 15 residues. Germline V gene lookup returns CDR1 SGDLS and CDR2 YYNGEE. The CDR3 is CASSPRTPNTGELFF. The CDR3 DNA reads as TGTGCCAGCAGCCCTCGGACTCCGAACACCGGGGAGCTGTTTTTT.

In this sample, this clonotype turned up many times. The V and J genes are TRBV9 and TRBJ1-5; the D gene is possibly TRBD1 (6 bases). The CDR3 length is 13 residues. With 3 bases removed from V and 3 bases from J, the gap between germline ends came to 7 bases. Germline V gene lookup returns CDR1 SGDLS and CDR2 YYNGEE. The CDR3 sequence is CASSAGANQPQHF. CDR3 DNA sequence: TGTGCCAGCAGCGCGGGGGCCAATCAGCCCCAGCATTTT.

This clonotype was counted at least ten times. The chain's CDR3 is CASSAGGFPYEQYF. The CDR3 nucleotides read TGTGCCAGCAGCGCTGGGGGCTTCCCCTACGAGCAGTACTTC. This chain links TRBV9 with TRBJ2-7; D perhaps matches TRBD1 (6 bases). Germline V lookup: CDR1 SGDLS, CDR2 YYNGEE. The V end was cut by 3 bases, the J end by 2 bases, with 12 bases between. The CDR3 is made up of 14 amino acids.

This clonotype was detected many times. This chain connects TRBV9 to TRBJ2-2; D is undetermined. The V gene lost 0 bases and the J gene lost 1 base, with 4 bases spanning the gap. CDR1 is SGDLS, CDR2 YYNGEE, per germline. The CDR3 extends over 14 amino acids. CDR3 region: CASSVARNTGELFF. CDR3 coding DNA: TGTGCCAGCAGCGTAGCTAGGAACACCGGGGAGCTGTTTTTT.

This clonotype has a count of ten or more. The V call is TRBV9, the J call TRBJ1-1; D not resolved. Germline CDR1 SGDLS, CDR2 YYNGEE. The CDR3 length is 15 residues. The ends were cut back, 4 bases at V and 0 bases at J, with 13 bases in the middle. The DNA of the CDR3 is TGTGCCAGCAGCCCTGGGGAGCGATTGAACACTGAAGCTTTCTTT. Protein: CASSPGERLNTEAFF.

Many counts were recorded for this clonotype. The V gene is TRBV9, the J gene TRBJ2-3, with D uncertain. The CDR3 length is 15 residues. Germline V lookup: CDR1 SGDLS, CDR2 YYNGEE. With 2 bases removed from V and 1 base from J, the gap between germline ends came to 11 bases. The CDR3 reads CASSVRPEGTDTQYF. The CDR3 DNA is TGTGCCAGCAGCGTCCGACCAGAGGGCACAGATACGCAGTATTTT.

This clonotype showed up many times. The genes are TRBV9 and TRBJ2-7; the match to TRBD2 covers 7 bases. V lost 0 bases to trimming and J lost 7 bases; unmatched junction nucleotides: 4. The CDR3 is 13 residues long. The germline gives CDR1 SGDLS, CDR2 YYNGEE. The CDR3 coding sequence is TGTGCCAGCAGCGTAGCGGGGGGATGGGAGCAGTACTTC. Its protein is CASSVAGGWEQYF. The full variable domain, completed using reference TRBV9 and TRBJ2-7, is DSGVTQTPKHLITATGQRVTLRCSPRSGDLSVYWYQQSLDQGLQFLIQYYNGEERAKGNILERFSAQQFPDLHSELNLSSLELGDSALYFCASSVAGGWEQYFGPGTRLTVT.

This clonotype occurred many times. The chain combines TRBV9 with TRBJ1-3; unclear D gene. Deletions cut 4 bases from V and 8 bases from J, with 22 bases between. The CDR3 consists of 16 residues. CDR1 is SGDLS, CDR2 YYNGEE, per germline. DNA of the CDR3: TGTGCCAGCAGCTCGCAGGTCGGGATCTCTTTAGACACCATATATTTT. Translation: CASSSQVGISLDTIYF.

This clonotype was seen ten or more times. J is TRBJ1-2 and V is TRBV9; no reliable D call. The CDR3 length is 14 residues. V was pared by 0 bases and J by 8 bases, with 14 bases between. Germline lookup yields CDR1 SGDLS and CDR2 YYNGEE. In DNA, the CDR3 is TGTGCCAGCAGCGTAGCAGGTCGTTTTAACGGCTACACCTTC. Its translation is CASSVAGRFNGYTF.

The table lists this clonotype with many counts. The CDR3 sequence: CASSVGGGAKGEPQHF. The CDR3 DNA follows: TGTGCCAGCAGCGTAGGTGGAGGGGCGAAAGGTGAGCCCCAGCATTTT. The chain joins TRBV9 to TRBJ1-5; D is perhaps TRBD1 (5 bases). The length of the CDR3 is 16 residues. Germline V lookup: CDR1 SGDLS, CDR2 YYNGEE. Trimming removed 0 bases at V and 8 bases at J, with 18 bases between. The entire variable domain, with the rest obtained from reference TRBV9 and TRBJ1-5, is as follows: DSGVTQTPKHLITATGQRVTLRCSPRSGDLSVYWYQQSLDQGLQFLIQYYNGEERAKGNILERFSAQQFPDLHSELNLSSLELGDSALYFCASSVGGGAKGEPQHFGDGTRLSIL.

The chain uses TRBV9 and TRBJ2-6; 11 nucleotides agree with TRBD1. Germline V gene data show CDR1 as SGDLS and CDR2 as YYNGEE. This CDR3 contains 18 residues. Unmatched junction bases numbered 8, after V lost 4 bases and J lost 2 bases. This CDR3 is CASSSRTGGAPGANVLTF. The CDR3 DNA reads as TGTGCCAGCAGCTCCAGGACAGGGGGCGCGCCTGGGGCCAACGTCCTGACTTTC.

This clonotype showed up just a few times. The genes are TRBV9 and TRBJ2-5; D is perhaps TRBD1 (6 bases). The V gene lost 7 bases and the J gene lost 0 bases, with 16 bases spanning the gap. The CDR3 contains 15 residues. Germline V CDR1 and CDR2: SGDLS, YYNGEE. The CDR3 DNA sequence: TGTGCCAGCTCCCGACAGGAGACGTACCAAGAGACCCAGTACTTC. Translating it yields CASSRQETYQETQYF.

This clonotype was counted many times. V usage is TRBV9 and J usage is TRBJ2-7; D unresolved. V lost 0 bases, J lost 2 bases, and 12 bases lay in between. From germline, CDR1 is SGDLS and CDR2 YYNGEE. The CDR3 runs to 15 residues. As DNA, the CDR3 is TGTGCCAGCAGCGTAGATCTACGGCCAACCTACGAGCAGTACTTC. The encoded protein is CASSVDLRPTYEQYF. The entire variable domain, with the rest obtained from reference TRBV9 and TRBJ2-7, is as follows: DSGVTQTPKHLITATGQRVTLRCSPRSGDLSVYWYQQSLDQGLQFLIQYYNGEERAKGNILERFSAQQFPDLHSELNLSSLELGDSALYFCASSVDLRPTYEQYFGPGTRLTVT.